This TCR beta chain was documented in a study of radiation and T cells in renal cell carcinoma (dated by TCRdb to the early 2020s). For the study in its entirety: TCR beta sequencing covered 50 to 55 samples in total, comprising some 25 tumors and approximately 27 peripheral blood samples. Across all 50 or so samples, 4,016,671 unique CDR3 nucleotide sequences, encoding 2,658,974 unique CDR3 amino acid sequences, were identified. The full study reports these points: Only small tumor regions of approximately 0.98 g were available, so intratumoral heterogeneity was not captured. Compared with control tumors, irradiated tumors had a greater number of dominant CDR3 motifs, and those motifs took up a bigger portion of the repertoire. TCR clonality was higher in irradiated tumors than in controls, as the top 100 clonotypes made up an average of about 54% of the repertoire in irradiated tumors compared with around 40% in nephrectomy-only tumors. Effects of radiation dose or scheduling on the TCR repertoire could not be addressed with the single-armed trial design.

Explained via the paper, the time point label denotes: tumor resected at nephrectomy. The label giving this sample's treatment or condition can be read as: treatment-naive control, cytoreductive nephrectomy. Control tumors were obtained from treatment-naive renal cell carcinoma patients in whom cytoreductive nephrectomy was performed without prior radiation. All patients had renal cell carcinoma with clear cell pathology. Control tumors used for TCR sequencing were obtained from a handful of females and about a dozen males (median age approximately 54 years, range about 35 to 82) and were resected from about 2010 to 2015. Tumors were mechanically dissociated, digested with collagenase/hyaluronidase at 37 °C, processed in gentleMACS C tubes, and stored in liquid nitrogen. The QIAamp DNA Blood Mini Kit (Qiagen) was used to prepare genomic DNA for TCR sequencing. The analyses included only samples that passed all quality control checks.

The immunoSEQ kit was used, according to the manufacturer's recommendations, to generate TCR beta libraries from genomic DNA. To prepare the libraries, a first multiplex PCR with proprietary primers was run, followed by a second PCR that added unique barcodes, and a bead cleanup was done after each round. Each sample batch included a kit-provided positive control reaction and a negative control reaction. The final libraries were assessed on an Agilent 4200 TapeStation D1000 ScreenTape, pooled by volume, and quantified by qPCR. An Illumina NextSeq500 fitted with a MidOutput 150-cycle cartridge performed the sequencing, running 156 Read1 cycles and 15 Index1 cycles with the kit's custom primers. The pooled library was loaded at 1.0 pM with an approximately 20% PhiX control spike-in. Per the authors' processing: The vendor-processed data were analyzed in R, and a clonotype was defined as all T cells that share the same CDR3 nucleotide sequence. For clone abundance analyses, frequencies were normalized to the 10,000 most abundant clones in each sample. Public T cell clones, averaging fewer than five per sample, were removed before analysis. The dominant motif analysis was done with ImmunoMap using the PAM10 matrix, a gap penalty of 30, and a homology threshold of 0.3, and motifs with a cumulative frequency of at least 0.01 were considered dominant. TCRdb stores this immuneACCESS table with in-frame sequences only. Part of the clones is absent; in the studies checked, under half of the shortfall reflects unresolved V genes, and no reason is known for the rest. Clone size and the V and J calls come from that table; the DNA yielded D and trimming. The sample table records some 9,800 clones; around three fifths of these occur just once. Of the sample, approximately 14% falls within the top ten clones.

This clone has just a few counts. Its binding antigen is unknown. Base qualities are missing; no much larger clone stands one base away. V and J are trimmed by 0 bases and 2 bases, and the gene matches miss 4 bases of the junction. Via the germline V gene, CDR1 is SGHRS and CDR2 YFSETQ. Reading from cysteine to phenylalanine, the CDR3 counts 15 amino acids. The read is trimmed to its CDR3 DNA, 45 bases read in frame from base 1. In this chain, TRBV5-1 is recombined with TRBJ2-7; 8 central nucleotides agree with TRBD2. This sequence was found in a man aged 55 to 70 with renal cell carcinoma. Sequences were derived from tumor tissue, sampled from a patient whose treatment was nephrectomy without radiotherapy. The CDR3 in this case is CASSLGPSGPYEQYF. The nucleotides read TGCGCCAGCAGCTTGGGGCCTAGCGGGCCCTACGAGCAGTACTTC.